Listed below are T cell receptor beta chains from one sample, sequenced in a study of blood T cell repertoires in COVID-19. Measured with immunoSEQ multiplex PCR; TCRdb has only the in-frame clones, and not every one. Of 300,000 to 500,000 clones detected, approximately 88% appear once; the ten largest clones hold around 2%. What was sequenced was PBMCs or T cells enriched from blood (not recorded which). The receptors here all came from a woman between 35 and 50 years old with acute COVID-19. The CDR3 runs from the conserved cysteine through the conserved F or W. Each record gives: CDR3 DNA, CDR3 protein, D gene, J gene, V gene. A D gene is named only where the DNA matches it firmly.

CDR3 DNA: TGCGCCAGCAGCCAAGATGGGACTAGTTATGAGACCCAGTACTTC; CDR3 protein: CASSQDGTSYETQYF; D gene: TRBD2; J gene: TRBJ2-5; V gene: TRBV4-1
CDR3 DNA: TGTGCCAGCAGCTTACTGGGACAGGTCCTCCTCTTC; CDR3 protein: CASSLLGQVLLF; D gene: TRBD1; J gene: TRBJ1-2; V gene: TRBV7-9
CDR3 DNA: TGTGCCAGCAGCCTAGGCTCCGGGGCCGGGGAGCTGTTTTTT; CDR3 protein: CASSLGSGAGELFF; D gene: .; J gene: TRBJ2-2; V gene: TRBV5-8
CDR3 DNA: TGTGCCAGCAGCTTCACTAACACTGAAGCTTTCTTT; CDR3 protein: CASSFTNTEAFF; D gene: .; J gene: TRBJ1-1; V gene: TRBV7-8
CDR3 DNA: TGTGCCAGCAGTTTGACTGTAGGAAACACCATATATTTT; CDR3 protein: CASSLTVGNTIYF; D gene: .; J gene: TRBJ1-3; V gene: TRBV27
CDR3 DNA: TGTGCCAGCAGACGGACACTTACTGACACCGGGGAGCTGTTTTTT; CDR3 protein: CASRRTLTDTGELFF; D gene: .; J gene: TRBJ2-2; V gene: TRBV5-4
CDR3 DNA: TGTGCCAGCAGGAATACAGTGAACACTGAAGCTTTCTTT; CDR3 protein: CASRNTVNTEAFF; D gene: .; J gene: TRBJ1-1; V gene: TRBV6-5
CDR3 DNA: TGTGCCAGTAGTATACGGGGGACCGGAGATGGCTACACCTTC; CDR3 protein: CASSIRGTGDGYTF; D gene: .; J gene: TRBJ1-2; V gene: TRBV19
CDR3 DNA: TGTGCCAGCAGTTCCACAATGAACACTGAAGCTTTCTTT; CDR3 protein: CASSSTMNTEAFF; D gene: .; J gene: TRBJ1-1; V gene: TRBV28
CDR3 DNA: TGTGCCAGCTCACCACCGCTAGGTCCCTCTGGGGCCAACGTCCTGACTTTC; CDR3 protein: CASSPPLGPSGANVLTF; D gene: .; J gene: TRBJ2-6; V gene: TRBV18
CDR3 DNA: TGTGCCTGGAGTTCCCGGACAGGGGCAGGAGAAAAACTGTTTTTT; CDR3 protein: CAWSSRTGAGEKLFF; D gene: TRBD1; J gene: TRBJ1-4; V gene: TRBV30
CDR3 DNA: TGTGCCAGCAGCGTAGGGCGGGGGGGACAAACAGAGCAGTTCTTC; CDR3 protein: CASSVGRGGQTEQFF; D gene: TRBD2; J gene: TRBJ2-1; V gene: TRBV9
CDR3 DNA: TGTGCCAGCAGCCTCGCGAGCGGGAACAACTATGGCTACACCTTC; CDR3 protein: CASSLASGNNYGYTF; D gene: .; J gene: TRBJ1-2; V gene: TRBV7-8